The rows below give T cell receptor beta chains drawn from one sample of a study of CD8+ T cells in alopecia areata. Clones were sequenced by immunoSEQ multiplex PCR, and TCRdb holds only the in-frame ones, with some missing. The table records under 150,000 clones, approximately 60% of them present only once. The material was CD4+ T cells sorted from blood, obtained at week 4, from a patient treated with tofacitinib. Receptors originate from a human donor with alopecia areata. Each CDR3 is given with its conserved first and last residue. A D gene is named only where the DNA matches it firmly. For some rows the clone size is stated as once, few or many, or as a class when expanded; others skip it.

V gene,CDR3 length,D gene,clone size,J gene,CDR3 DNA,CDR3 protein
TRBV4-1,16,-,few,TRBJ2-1,TGCGCCAGCAGCCAAGGACCCCAGAGCTCCTACAATGAGCAGTTCTTC,CASSQGPQSSYNEQFF
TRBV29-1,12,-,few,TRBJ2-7,TGCAGCGCCAGGACAGAGAGTTACGAGCAGTACTTC,CSARTESYEQYF
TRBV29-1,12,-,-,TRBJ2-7,TGCAGCGTTGAAGGTTCAAGGGCCGAGCAGTACTTC,CSVEGSRAEQYF
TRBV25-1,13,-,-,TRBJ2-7,TGTGCCAGCAGTACGGCCTGGAGCTACGAGCAGTACTTC,CASSTAWSYEQYF
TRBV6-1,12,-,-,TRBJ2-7,TGTGCCAGCAGCGTAACTCGGTACGAGCAGTACTTC,CASSVTRYEQYF
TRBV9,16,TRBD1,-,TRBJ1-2,TGTGCCAGCAGCCCCCTACCGGGACAGGGGGTTTCTGGCTACACCTTC,CASSPLPGQGVSGYTF
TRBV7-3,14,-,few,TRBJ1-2,TGTGCCAGCAGCTTAGTTCGGGGCGGAGATGGCTACACCTTC,CASSLVRGGDGYTF
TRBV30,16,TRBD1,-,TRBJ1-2,TGTGCCTGGAGTGATGCAGGGACAGGATTCCTCTATGGCTACACCTTC,CAWSDAGTGFLYGYTF
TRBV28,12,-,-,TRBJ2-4,TGTGCCAGCAGCGCACAGAGAAACATTCAGTACTTC,CASSAQRNIQYF
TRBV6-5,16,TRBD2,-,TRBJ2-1,TGTGCCAGCAGTTACTCGGACCGGGAGGGCTTGTATGAGCAGTTCTTC,CASSYSDREGLYEQFF
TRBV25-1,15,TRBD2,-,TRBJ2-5,TGTGCCAGCAGTGAATCTCAGCGGGAGAGGGAGACCCAGTACTTC,CASSESQRERETQYF
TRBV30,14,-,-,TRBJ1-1,TGTGCCTGGAGTGAGCAGGACGGGGTGAGTGAAGCTTTCTTT,CAWSEQDGVSEAFF
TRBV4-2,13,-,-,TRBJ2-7,TGTGCCAGCAGCCAACGCCTAATCTACGAGCAGTACTTC,CASSQRLIYEQYF
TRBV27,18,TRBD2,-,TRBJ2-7,TGTGCCAGCAGTTTACGGCTAGCGGGAGAGGGTTCAGCCTACGAGCAGTACTTC,CASSLRLAGEGSAYEQYF
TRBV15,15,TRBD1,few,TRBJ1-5,TGTGCCACCGGGCCGCCAGGGGGACGCAATCAGCCCCAGCATTTT,CATGPPGGRNQPQHF
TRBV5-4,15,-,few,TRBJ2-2,TGTGCCAGCAGCTTCGGCAGGATGAACACCGGGGAGCTGTTTTTT,CASSFGRMNTGELFF
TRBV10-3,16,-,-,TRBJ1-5,TGTGCCATCAGTGAGTCGGGGCAGGGATCTCATCAGCCCCAGCATTTT,CAISESGQGSHQPQHF
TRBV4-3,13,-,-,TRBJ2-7,TGCGCCAGCAGCCAAGATTCCAGGGCCGAGCAGTACTTC,CASSQDSRAEQYF
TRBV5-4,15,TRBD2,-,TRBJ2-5,TGTGCCAGCACCCCGGGACTAGCGGGAGGGGAGACCCAGTACTTC,CASTPGLAGGETQYF
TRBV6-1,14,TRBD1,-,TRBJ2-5,TGTGCCAGCCGGGACAGGGCGTTAGAAGAGACCCAGTACTTC,CASRDRALEETQYF
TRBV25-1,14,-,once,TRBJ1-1,TGTGCCAGCAGTGAACAGGGCGAGGCCACTGAAGCTTTCTTT,CASSEQGEATEAFF
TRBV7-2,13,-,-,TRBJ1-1,TGTGCCAGCAGCTCTGTGGGGAACACTGAAGCTTTCTTT,CASSSVGNTEAFF
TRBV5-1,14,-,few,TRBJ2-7,TGCGCCAGCAGCCAGGGACGTAGCTCCTACGAGCAGTACTTC,CASSQGRSSYEQYF